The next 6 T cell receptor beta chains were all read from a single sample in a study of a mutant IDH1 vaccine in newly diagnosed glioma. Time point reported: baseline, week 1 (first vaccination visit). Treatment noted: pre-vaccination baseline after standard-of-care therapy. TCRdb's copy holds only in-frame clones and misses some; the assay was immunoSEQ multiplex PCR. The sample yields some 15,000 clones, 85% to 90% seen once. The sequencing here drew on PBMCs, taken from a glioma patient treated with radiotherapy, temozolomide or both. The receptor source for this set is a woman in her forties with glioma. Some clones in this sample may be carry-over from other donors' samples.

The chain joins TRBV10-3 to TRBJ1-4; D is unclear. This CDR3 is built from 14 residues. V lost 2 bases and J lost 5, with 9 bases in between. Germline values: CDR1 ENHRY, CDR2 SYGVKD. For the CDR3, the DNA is TGTGCCATCAGTGAGGCAGGCTCAAATGAAAAACTGTTTTTT. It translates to CAISEAGSNEKLFF.

Here the CDR3 DNA reads TGTGCCAGTAGTACAGGGCCCGATTTCTATGGCTACACCTTC. Translating gives CASSTGPDFYGYTF. The chain has TRBV28 and TRBJ1-2, with D possibly TRBD1 on 6 matching bases. The CDR3 length is 14 residues. Trimming shortened V by 9 bases and J by 4 bases, and 18 bases separated the two germline ends. The germline CDR1 and CDR2 sequences are MDHEN and SYDVKM.

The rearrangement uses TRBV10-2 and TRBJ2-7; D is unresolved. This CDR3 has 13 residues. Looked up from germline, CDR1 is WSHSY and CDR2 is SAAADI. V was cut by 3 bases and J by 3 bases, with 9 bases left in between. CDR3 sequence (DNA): TGCGCCAGCAGTGATATAGATTTCTACGAGCAGTACTTC. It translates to CASSDIDFYEQYF.

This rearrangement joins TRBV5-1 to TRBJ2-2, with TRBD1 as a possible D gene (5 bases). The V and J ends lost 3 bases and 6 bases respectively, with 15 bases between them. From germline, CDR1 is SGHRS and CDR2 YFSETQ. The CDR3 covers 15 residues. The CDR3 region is CASSSWTRIPGELFF. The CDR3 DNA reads TGCGCCAGCAGCTCATGGACACGTATCCCCGGGGAGCTGTTTTTT. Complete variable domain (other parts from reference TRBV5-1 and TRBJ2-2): KAGVTQTPRYLIKTRGQQVTLSCSPISGHRSVSWYQQTPGQGLQFLFEYFSETQRNKGNFPGRFSGRQFSNSRSEMNVSTLELGDSALYLCASSSWTRIPGELFFGEGSRLTVL.

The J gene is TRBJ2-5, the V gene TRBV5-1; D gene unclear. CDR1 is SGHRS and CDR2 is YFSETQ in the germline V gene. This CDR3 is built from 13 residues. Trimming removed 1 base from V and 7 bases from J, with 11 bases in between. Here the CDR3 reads CASSLSFRGTQYF. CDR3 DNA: TGCGCCAGCAGCTTGTCCTTTCGAGGGACCCAGTACTTC.

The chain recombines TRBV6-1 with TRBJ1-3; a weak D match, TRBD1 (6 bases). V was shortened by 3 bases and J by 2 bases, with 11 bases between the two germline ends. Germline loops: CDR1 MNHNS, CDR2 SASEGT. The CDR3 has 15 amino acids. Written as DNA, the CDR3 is TGTGCCAGCAGTGACGTCAGGGGACCTGGAAACACCATATATTTT. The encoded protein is CASSDVRGPGNTIYF.